These T cell receptor beta chains were read from a single sample in a study of molecular identifiers for immune sequencing clone quantification. Using its own MiXCR run on the PCR reads, TCRdb lists one record per CDR3 protein. The table has around 480,000 distinct CDR3 sequences, around 23% seen once. What was sequenced was naive CD8+ T cells from blood, with Jurkat cell RNA spiked in. The receptors shown here come from a human donor in good health. Some libraries in this study had Jurkat cell RNA spiked in. The CDR3 runs from the conserved cysteine through the conserved F or W. Each record gives: D gene, V gene, clone size, J gene, CDR3 protein, CDR3 DNA. A D gene is named only where the DNA matches it firmly. Clone size is stated in some rows and not others, as once, few, many or a class when expanded.

TRBD2	TRBV7-2	many	TRBJ2-3	CASSPWTSGGDTQYF	TGTGCCAGCAGCCCGTGGACTAGCGGGGGTGATACGCAGTATTTT
TRBD2	TRBV20-1	many	TRBJ2-7	CSARIIAGGRYEQYF	TGCAGTGCTAGAATAATAGCGGGAGGAAGGTACGAGCAGTACTTC
TRBD1	TRBV24-1	few	TRBJ2-3	CATSDTGTGVLDTQYF	TGTGCCACCAGCGATACCGGGACAGGGGTGTTAGATACGCAGTATTTT
TRBD1	TRBV30	NA	TRBJ1-6	CAWSVGQNNSPLHF	TGTGCCTGGAGTGTGGGACAGAACAATTCACCCCTCCACTTT
NA	TRBV7-9	few	TRBJ2-2	CASSSPRGAANTGELFF	TGTGCCAGCAGCTCTCCCAGGGGGGCGGCGAACACCGGGGAGCTGTTTTTT
NA	TRBV7-9	many	TRBJ2-5	CASLAPHGSSETQYF	TGTGCCAGCTTGGCCCCCCACGGGAGCAGTGAGACCCAGTACTTC
NA	TRBV29-1	many	TRBJ1-1	CSGESDTEAFF	TGCAGCGGTGAAAGTGACACTGAAGCTTTCTTT
NA	TRBV30	many	TRBJ2-7	CAWSISDPVGQYF	TGTGCCTGGAGTATCTCGGACCCTGTCGGGCAGTACTTC
NA	TRBV6-2/TRBV6-3	NA	TRBJ2-7	CTSTITTSYEQYF	TGTACCAGCACCATTACTACCTCCTACGAGCAGTACTTC
NA	TRBV4-1	NA	TRBJ2-7	CASSQAEGVGEQYF	TGCGCCAGCAGCCAAGCGGAGGGGGTGGGGGAGCAGTACTTC
NA	TRBV20-1	NA	TRBJ1-5	CSAPSRANQPQHF	TGCAGTGCTCCCTCGAGGGCGAATCAGCCCCAGCATTTT
NA	TRBV2	few	TRBJ1-4	CASSTSEETNEKLFF	NA
NA	TRBV5-6	many	TRBJ2-6	CASSFRDRLSGANVLTF	TGTGCCAGCAGCTTCCGGGACCGCCTTTCTGGGGCCAACGTCCTGACTTTC
NA	TRBV9	few	TRBJ2-7	CASSVGDRVYEQYF	TGTGCCAGCAGCGTTGGGGACCGAGTCTACGAGCAGTACTTC
TRBD2	TRBV4-3	few	TRBJ2-7	CASSLDGTTHYEQYF	TGCGCCAGCAGCCTGGACGGGACTACCCATTACGAGCAGTACTTC
NA	TRBV28	NA	TRBJ2-3	CARSFDAGAPPQYF	TGTGCCCGCAGTTTCGATGCTGGCGCACCTCCGCAGTATTTT
NA	TRBV28	many	TRBJ2-5	CASSLLAVNQETQYF	TGTGCCAGCAGTTTACTCGCAGTAAACCAAGAGACCCAGTACTTC
TRBD2	TRBV12-3/TRBV12-4	few	TRBJ2-1	CASRYGTSGGNEQFF	TGTGCCAGCCGGTATGGGACTAGCGGGGGAAATGAGCAGTTCTTC
NA	TRBV20-1	many	TRBJ2-7	CSAREGAYEQYF	TGCAGTGCTAGAGAGGGGGCCTACGAGCAGTACTTC
NA	TRBV7-9	few	TRBJ2-7	CASRMDGNSYEQYF	TGTGCCAGCAGGATGGACGGAAACTCCTACGAGCAGTACTTC
NA	TRBV29-1	many	TRBJ1-1	CSVGGPGPDTEAFF	TGCAGCGTTGGAGGGCCAGGGCCCGACACTGAAGCTTTCTTT
NA	TRBV4-1	NA	TRBJ2-5	CASSQDWGREAQNF	TGCGCCAGCAGCCAAGACTGGGGGCGAGAGGCCCAGAACTTC
NA	TRBV29-1	many	TRBJ2-7	CSVEDVGTYEQYF	TGCAGCGTTGAAGATGTGGGGACCTACGAGCAGTACTTC
TRBD2	TRBV13	NA	TRBJ2-5	CASRRGGASEGQETQYF	TGTGCCAGCAGGAGGGGAGGGGCTAGCGAGGGCCAAGAGACCCAGTACTTC
NA	TRBV4-1	NA	TRBJ2-2	CASSWTASTGELFF	TGCGCCAGCAGCTGGACAGCGAGCACCGGGGAGCTGTTTTTT
TRBD2	TRBV4-3	NA	TRBJ2-3	CASSQDSGGASDTQYF	TGCGCCAGCAGCCAAGATAGCGGGGGGGCCTCAGATACGCAGTATTTT
NA	TRBV20-1	few	TRBJ1-2	CSASFLDTINYGYTF	TGCAGTGCTAGCTTTTTGGACACTATTAACTATGGCTACACCTTC
NA	TRBV29-1	NA	TRBJ2-7	CSVVSGYYEQYF	TGCAGCGTTGTGAGCGGCTACTACGAGCAGTACTTC
NA	TRBV12-3/TRBV12-4	NA	TRBJ2-4	CASSLTVDIQYF	TGTGCGAGCAGTTTGACAGTGGACATTCAGTACTTC
TRBD1	TRBV9	NA	TRBJ2-2	CASSVTGAGELFF	TGTGCCAGCAGCGTCACAGGGGCCGGGGAGCTGTTTTTT
NA	TRBV30	NA	TRBJ1-2	CAWSRSRAGFYGYTF	TGTGCCTGGAGTCGTTCCAGGGCAGGGTTCTATGGCTACACCTTC
TRBD2	TRBV5-6	NA	TRBJ2-1	CASSPPLTSGRSPYNEQCF	TGTGCCAGCAGCCCCCCCCTGACTAGCGGGAGATCCCCCTACAATGAGCAGTGCTTC
TRBD1	TRBV29-1	many	TRBJ2-5	CSASTGGTETQYF	TGCAGCGCATCGACAGGGGGCACAGAGACCCAGTACTTC
NA	TRBV7-2	few	TRBJ2-7	CASSLEEGLHEQYF	TGTGCCAGCAGCTTAGAAGAGGGACTGCACGAGCAGTACTTC
NA	TRBV10-2	NA	TRBJ1-3	CASSESPGNPDTIYF	TGCGCCAGCAGTGAGTCACCAGGGAACCCAGACACCATATATTTT
NA	TRBV27	NA	TRBJ2-7	CASSLVPPALYEQYF	TGTGCCAGCAGTTTGGTTCCCCCTGCCCTCTACGAGCAGTACTTC
NA	TRBV12-5	NA	TRBJ1-5	CASGLVSSRSNQPQHF	TGTGCTAGTGGTTTGGTTTCAAGTCGGAGCAATCAGCCCCAGCATTTT
NA	TRBV9	few	TRBJ1-1	CASSVDRVNTEAFF	TGTGCCAGCAGCGTAGACAGAGTGAACACTGAAGCTTTCTTT
TRBD1	TRBV7-6	NA	TRBJ1-3	CASSTRDRGSGNTIYF	TGTGCCAGCAGCACCCGGGACAGGGGCTCTGGAAACACCATATATTTT